This passage covers 26 T cell receptor beta chains from one sample sequenced in a study of blood T cell repertoires in COVID-19. Generated by immunoSEQ multiplex PCR, the TCRdb table keeps only in-frame clones and is missing some. The sample holds 150,000 to 200,000 clones, approximately 80% seen once. Specimen: peripheral blood. The receptors were sampled from a woman in her 40s with COVID-19, enrolled during active disease.

V gene TRBV6-2 or TRBV6-3 combines with J gene TRBJ2-1, with D perhaps TRBD1 (6 bases). CDR1 and CDR2 from the germline V gene are MNHEY and SVGEGT. This CDR3 contains 15 residues. V shed 6 bases and J shed 0 bases, with 12 bases lying between them. The CDR3 protein is CASSNDRSSYNEQFF. The CDR3 coding sequence is TGTGCCAGCAGCAATGACAGGAGCTCCTACAATGAGCAGTTCTTC.

The chain joins TRBV6-5 to TRBJ2-4, with TRBD2 matching over 8 bases. Germline CDR1 MNHEY, CDR2 SVGAGI. V shed 0 bases and J 6 bases; nucleotides not matched to a gene: 7. CDR3 size: 16 residues. This chain's CDR3 is CASSYSIQLAVNIQYF. CDR3 nucleotides: TGTGCCAGCAGTTACTCGATCCAACTAGCGGTAAACATTCAGTACTTC.

The V and J genes are TRBV7-6 and TRBJ2-5, with 8 positions matching TRBD1. The CDR3 sequence is 15 residues long. V lost 4 bases to trimming and J lost 6 bases; unmatched junction nucleotides: 10. Looked up from germline, CDR1 is SGHVS and CDR2 is FNYEAQ. In nucleotides, the CDR3 is TGTGCCAGCAGCTCAACCGACAGGGGCTCTCAGACCCAGTACTTC. Residues: CASSSTDRGSQTQYF.

The chain couples TRBV6-5 to TRBJ2-2; perhaps TRBD1 as D (6 bases). This CDR3 is 16 amino acids long. Trimming pared 0 bases from V and 1 base from J, leaving 9 bases between. Germline CDR1 is MNHEY and CDR2 is SVGAGI. The CDR3 protein is CASSYSPRGNTGELFF. The CDR3 DNA sequence: TGTGCCAGCAGTTACTCGCCCAGGGGGAACACCGGGGAGCTGTTTTTT.

Turning to this clone: One junction end does not reproduce the germline sequence, and a read error may be involved. The J gene is TRBJ1-4, the V gene TRBV6-1, with 11 bases lining up with TRBD1. The CDR3 is 16 amino acids. CDR1 is MNHNS, CDR2 SASEGT, per germline. CDR3 sequence: CASSDRGQGANEKLFF. The CDR3 nucleotides are TGTGCCAGCAGTGATCGCGGACAGGGGGCTAACGAAAAACTGTTTTTT.

The chain joins TRBV2 to TRBJ1-1, with 8 bases that match TRBD1. The CDR3 is made up of 17 amino acids. Looked up from germline, CDR1 is SNHLY and CDR2 is FYNNEI. With 5 bases clipped from V and 1 base from J, the junction kept 12 bases outside the gene matches. The CDR3 is CASSTDRGISTNTEAFF. The CDR3 nucleotides read TGTGCCAGCAGTACAGACAGGGGAATTTCTACGAACACTGAAGCTTTCTTT. Combining the CDR3 with reference TRBV2 and TRBJ1-1 gives the whole variable domain EPEVTQTPSHQVTQMGQEVILRCVPISNHLYFYWYRQILGQKVEFLVSFYNNEISEKSEIFDDQFSVERPDGSNFTLKIRSTKLEDSAMYFCASSTDRGISTNTEAFFGQGTRLTVV.

The CDR3 protein is CASSPPPGGNQPQHF. As DNA, the CDR3 is TGTGCCAGCTCTCCGCCCCCCGGGGGCAATCAGCCCCAGCATTTT. The gene calls are TRBV18 and TRBJ1-5; D is undetermined. CDR1 KGHSH and CDR2 LQKENI come from the germline V gene. Trimming stripped 6 bases from V and 2 bases from J, with 14 bases between. This CDR3 is built from 15 residues.

The chain carries TRBV19 and TRBJ2-1; TRBD2 matches 13 bases. The germline V gene encodes CDR1 LNHDA and CDR2 SQIVND (reference sequence). The J segment lost 6 bases and the V segment lost 6 bases, leaving 5 bases of the junction unmatched. This CDR3 comprises 15 residues. Here the CDR3 reads CASRFRTSGSNEQFF. DNA of the CDR3: TGTGCCAGTAGATTTAGGACTAGCGGGAGCAATGAGCAGTTCTTC.

The chain uses TRBV5-1 and TRBJ2-7; D possibly corresponds to TRBD1 (6 bases). CDR3 length: 16 amino acids. The ends were cut back, 2 bases at V and 3 bases at J, with 18 bases in the middle. CDR1 is SGHRS and CDR2 is YFSETQ in the germline V gene. This chain's CDR3 is CASSFGDTDTYYEQYF. DNA of the CDR3: TGCGCCAGCAGCTTTGGGGACACTGACACTTACTACGAGCAGTACTTC.

This chain joins TRBV9 and TRBJ1-1, with 9 bases identical to TRBD1. Trimming at V came to 4 bases and at J to 3 bases, leaving 10 bases not matched to a gene. Germline V CDR1 and CDR2: SGDLS, YYNGEE. The CDR3 sequence is 16 residues long. The CDR3 here is CASSPPTGGGYTEAFF. The CDR3, as DNA: TGTGCCAGCAGCCCTCCGACAGGGGGTGGGTACACTGAAGCTTTCTTT.

This rearrangement joins TRBV7-8 to TRBJ2-2, with 10 bases fitting TRBD2. Per germline, CDR1 SGHVS and CDR2 FQNEAQ. This CDR3 spans 16 amino acids. Trimming at V came to 5 bases and at J to 6 bases, leaving 9 bases not matched to a gene. In DNA form, the CDR3 reads TGTGCCAGCAGCCCGCGACCGGGACTAGCGTCCGGGGAGCTGTTTTTT. It translates to CASSPRPGLASGELFF. The full variable domain, with the rest looked up from reference TRBV7-8 and TRBJ2-2, is GAGVSQSPRYKVAKRGQDVALRCDPISGHVSLFWYQQALGQGPEFLTYFQNEAQLDKSGLPSDRFFAERPEGSVSTLKIQRTQQEDSAVYLCASSPRPGLASGELFFGEGSRLTVL.

The chain joins TRBV29-1 to TRBJ2-7; TRBD2 agrees at 9 bases. V trimming: 7 bases; J trimming: 7 bases; junction bases outside the gene matches: 11. Germline V CDR1 and CDR2: SQVTM, ANQGSEA. The CDR3 is made up of 13 amino acids. The CDR3 loop reads CSAQREDRWEQYF. For the CDR3, the DNA is TGCAGCGCGCAGCGGGAGGACCGCTGGGAGCAGTACTTC.

This chain connects TRBV10-3 to TRBJ2-1; D possibly corresponds to TRBD1 (6 bases). V lost 5 bases and J lost 5, with 16 bases in between. CDR1 is ENHRY, CDR2 SYGVKD, per germline. There are 15 residues in the CDR3. CDR3 sequence reads: CAISLDSFLHNEQFF. CDR3 sequence (DNA): TGTGCCATCAGTCTGGACAGCTTTCTCCACAATGAGCAGTTCTTC.

The genes are TRBV3-1 (or the pseudogene TRBV3-2) and TRBJ2-3; 13 nucleotides line up with TRBD2. Germline V CDR1 and CDR2: LGHDT, YNNKEL (reference sequence). The CDR3 has 17 residues. V shed 2 bases, J shed 2 bases, and the junction held 4 bases outside the gene matches. The CDR3 here is CASSQLGLAGPTDTQYF. The CDR3 coding sequence is TGTGCCAGCAGCCAACTGGGACTAGCGGGACCCACAGATACGCAGTATTTT.

This chain links TRBV2 with TRBJ2-5; 8 bases match TRBD1. This CDR3 has 12 amino acids. Trimming at V came to 5 bases and at J to 13 bases, leaving 9 bases not matched to a gene. Germline values: CDR1 SNHLY, CDR2 FYNNEI. The CDR3 region has the DNA TGTGCCAGCAGTCGACAGGGGCCACAGGGGTACTTC. It specifies CASSRQGPQGYF.

V is TRBV3-1 (or the pseudogene TRBV3-2) and J is TRBJ1-3; D unclear. The CDR3 runs to 17 residues. Germline loops: CDR1 LGHDT, CDR2 YNNKEL (reference sequence). V was clipped by 1 base and J by 2 bases, with 15 bases between them. The CDR3, as DNA: TGTGCCAGCAGCCAAGCTGGTGCTGGAGTCGCTGGAAACACCATATATTTT. Its protein is CASSQAGAGVAGNTIYF.

The rearrangement links TRBV5-5 to TRBJ1-5, with D possibly matching TRBD1 (6 bases). This CDR3 contains 14 residues. The V gene lost 5 bases and the J gene lost 3 bases, with 12 bases spanning the gap. Germline V gene lookup returns CDR1 SGHKS and CDR2 YYEKEE (reference sequence). CDR3 in amino acids: CASRSGVNNQPQHF. DNA of the CDR3: TGTGCCAGCAGATCAGGGGTCAACAATCAGCCCCAGCATTTT.

The chain uses TRBV5-1 and TRBJ1-5; D unresolved. Trimming left V 0 bases short and J 7 bases short, with 14 bases between. Germline CDR1 SGHRS, CDR2 YFSETQ. The CDR3 runs to 15 residues. CDR3 in amino acids: CASSLEGSGRQPQHF. DNA for the CDR3: TGCGCCAGCAGCTTGGAGGGTTCGGGGAGGCAGCCCCAGCATTTT.

This clone was observed at least ten times. The V call is TRBV7-8, the J call TRBJ1-6; a possible D gene is TRBD1 (6 bases). CDR3 length equals 15 residues. Germline values: CDR1 SGHVS, CDR2 FQNEAQ. V lost 0 bases and J 6 bases, leaving 9 bases between the germline ends. CDR3 sequence reads: CASSLALDSNSPLHF. The CDR3 DNA reads as TGTGCCAGCAGCTTAGCGCTGGACAGTAATTCACCCCTCCACTTT.

This clone was detected a few times. The chain's CDR3 is CASSLGQGGNEKLFF. CDR3 in DNA: TGTGCCAGCAGCCTAGGACAGGGTGGTAATGAAAAACTGTTTTTT. This chain joins TRBV5-4 and TRBJ1-4, with 8 nucleotides matching TRBD1. The CDR3 is 15 amino acids. CDR1 is SGHNT, CDR2 YYREEE, per germline (reference sequence). J was trimmed by 4 bases and V by 4 bases; bases with no gene match: 6.

The V and J genes are TRBV28 and TRBJ1-1, with TRBD1 matching over 8 bases. This CDR3 has 15 amino acids. Germline V gives CDR1 MDHEN, CDR2 SYDVKM. V dropped 6 bases and J dropped 0; count of bases not matched to a gene: 6. Here the CDR3 DNA reads TGTGCCAGCAGACGATCACAGGGGGTGAACACTGAAGCTTTCTTT. Translation: CASRRSQGVNTEAFF.

The chain joins TRBV5-1 to TRBJ2-1; D may be TRBD2 (5 bases). The germline V gene has CDR1 SGHRS and CDR2 YFSETQ. The CDR3 consists of 17 residues. Trimming pared 1 base from V and 0 bases from J, leaving 14 bases between. The CDR3 protein is CASSLKVASSSYNEQFF. In DNA form, the CDR3 reads TGCGCCAGCAGCTTGAAGGTTGCTAGCAGCTCCTACAATGAGCAGTTCTTC. Full variable domain (missing parts from reference TRBV5-1 and TRBJ2-1): KAGVTQTPRYLIKTRGQQVTLSCSPISGHRSVSWYQQTPGQGLQFLFEYFSETQRNKGNFPGRFSGRQFSNSRSEMNVSTLELGDSALYLCASSLKVASSSYNEQFFGPGTRLTVL.

V usage is TRBV7-9 and J usage is TRBJ2-1; tentative D call: TRBD2 (6 bases). CDR1 and CDR2 from the germline V gene are SEHNR and FQNEAQ (reference sequence). The CDR3 spans 15 residues. The germline V and J ends were trimmed by 5 bases and 4 bases, with 15 bases remaining between them. The CDR3 coding sequence is TGTGCCAGCAGCCGACCGGGACTTGCTTACAATGAGCAGTTCTTC. Translating it yields CASSRPGLAYNEQFF. Combining the CDR3 with reference TRBV7-9 and TRBJ2-1 gives the whole variable domain DTGVSQNPRHKITKRGQNVTFRCDPISEHNRLYWYRQTLGQGPEFLTYFQNEAQLEKSRLLSDRFSAERPKGSFSTLEIQRTEQGDSAMYLCASSRPGLAYNEQFFGPGTRLTVL.

This clone occurred a few times. This chain joins TRBV5-4 and TRBJ1-6, with a tentative D call TRBD1 (5 bases). The germline V gene has CDR1 SGHNT and CDR2 YYREEE (reference sequence). This CDR3 contains 14 residues. Trimming removed 3 bases at V and 9 bases at J, with 13 bases between. The CDR3 DNA is TGTGCCAGCAGCTCCAGGGTCGAAGGTTCACCCCTCCACTTT. It specifies CASSSRVEGSPLHF.

The chain combines TRBV27 with TRBJ1-5, with D maybe TRBD1 (5 bases). V was clipped by 1 base and J by 7 bases, with 5 bases between them. Germline V lookup: CDR1 MNHEY, CDR2 SMNVEV (reference sequence). The CDR3 consists of 12 residues. The CDR3 DNA follows: TGTGCCAGCAGTTTATGGGGCCAGCCCCAGCATTTT. Its protein is CASSLWGQPQHF.

This chain connects TRBV6-5 to TRBJ2-1, with 8 bases lining up with TRBD1. The germline V gene encodes CDR1 MNHEY and CDR2 SVGAGI. V shed 6 bases and J 13 bases; nucleotides not matched to a gene: 8. This CDR3 has 12 residues. As DNA, the CDR3 is TGTGCCAGCAGATCCTCACAGGGGGATCAGTTCTTC. Protein sequence: CASRSSQGDQFF.